The subject of this entry is one T cell receptor beta chain. It lacks a known antigen. No base quality values were provided; no much bigger clone lies one nucleotide off. Systemically healthy Caucasian individuals from Russia, 39 in total and aged about 6 to 95 years, were included as donors. Around 10 milliliters of peripheral blood were collected from each donor into EDTA-treated Vacutainer tubes. Ficoll-Paque density-gradient centrifugation was used to isolate PBMCs, with at least 7 million per sample. Trizol reagent was used to extract total RNA from the PBMCs, yielding at least 5.5 micrograms per sample. The percentages of naive CD45RAhigh/CD27high T cells were determined by flow cytometry on a PBMC aliquot from every donor. Trimming removed 3 bases from V and 4 bases from J, leaving 12 bases between the germline ends. CDR1 and CDR2 were assigned from the germline V gene (reference sequence) as MNHEY and SMNVEV. The CDR3 holds 14 amino acids from the cysteine to the phenylalanine. The retained sequence is limited to the CDR3, 42 bases, with the frame set at the first base.

The library was made by 5' RACE. Instrument used: Illumina HiSeq 2500. A second roughly 7 to 11 cycle PCR used a sample-barcoded 5' primer and a J-beta primer mix. A template-switch 5' adaptor carrying 12 random nucleotides introduced a unique molecular identifier onto each TCR beta cDNA molecule. Each sample yielded at least 2.5 million CDR3-containing paired-end reads. First-strand cDNA synthesis was performed from all RNA using the Mint cDNA synthesis kit, with priming by a TRBC-specific oligonucleotide. Following uracil-DNA glycosylase treatment, all cDNA underwent a first 18-cycle PCR with the universal primers M1SS and BC2_uni_R. Per the authors' processing: Normalization of each sample was performed by random selection of 1 million high-quality reads, each carrying a distinct molecular identifier. Instead of being binned into consensus sequences, reads with shared molecular identifiers were discarded. MiTCR, run with a Q25 quality threshold and the strictest error-elimination algorithm, handled CDR3 identification, clonotype clustering and error correction. A nonparametric unseen species model using Euler transformation provided a lower-bound estimate of total TCR beta diversity. The public reads were reanalyzed by TCRdb: fastp trimming at Q25, MiXCR alignment, in-frame beta chains only. Here each entry gathers all rows of one CDR3 protein and keeps the most common genes and DNA. The V and J calls shown here were made by TCRdb, not taken from the authors' results. A total of about a million distinct CDR3 sequences appear in this sample, 51% of them only once. The ten top clones hold about 20% of the sample.

This sample is drawn from a study of blood T cells in healthy people across ages (dated by TCRdb to 2014 to 2015). In the study overall: In model experiments, roughly one uniquely barcoded TCR beta cDNA molecule per two T cells was captured by template switching. The study measured age-related changes in TCR beta repertoire diversity using deep sequencing normalized with unique cDNA molecular identifiers. The donors were divided into four age groups: young (average around 15 years), middle-aged (approximately 42), aged (roughly 66) and long-lived (about 80). To avoid experimental bias, donors of different ages were distributed randomly across sequencing lanes. The study analyzed two additional independent replicas of 1 million unique cDNA reads from the same blood draw for two donors, one aged 18 to 29 and one aged 80 or older. Study-wide conclusions, independent of this receptor: Because donor CMV infection status was unknown, age-related changes in expanded clonotypes were potentially confounded. A strong correlation was found between observed TCR beta diversity and the percentage of naive T cells measured by flow cytometry. Observed TCR beta diversity per million T cells fell roughly linearly with age, and a significant reduction was already apparent by age around 40. Total diversity estimates from one million sequenced T cells were considered lower bounds and underestimates. Conclusive comparison of naive and antigen-experienced compartments was prevented by the profiling of bulk unsorted PBMCs. Compared with the aged group, the long-lived group had more naive CD4+ T cells, fewer expanded clones and increased TCR diversity, suggesting age selection.

The origin of this receptor is a woman aged 55-69 years in good health. The sample was blood. This sequence uses TRBV27 and TRBJ1-2, with the D gene not clear enough to name. The CDR3 is CASSLGGPPYGYTF. In nucleotide form, the sequence is TGTGCCAGCAGTTTGGGTGGGCCCCCCTATGGCTACACCTTC.